The 15 T cell receptor beta chains given below trace back to one sample, sequenced in a study of sequential checkpoint blockade in melanoma. Produced via immunoSEQ multiplex PCR; TCRdb's table is partial and in-frame only. The table includes some 16,000 clones, more than 85% detected once. Indicated treatment: randomized to nivolumab then ipilimumab (arm A) or the reverse (arm B). The sample was CD8+ T cells sorted from blood (inferred from file names), taken from a patient given nivolumab and ipilimumab in sequence. Every receptor here comes from a human donor with melanoma.

V is TRBV27 and J is TRBJ1-2; tentatively, D is TRBD1 (6 bases). CDR1 and CDR2 from the germline V gene are MNHEY and SMNVEV (reference sequence). The ends were cut back, 4 bases at V and 0 bases at J, with 18 bases in the middle. The CDR3 consists of 17 residues. The CDR3 region is CASSSYLEAGANYGYTF. CDR3 nucleotide sequence: TGTGCCAGCAGTTCCTACCTAGAGGCAGGGGCTAACTATGGCTACACCTTC.

The chain has TRBV13 and TRBJ1-2; D might be TRBD1 (5 bases). The V end lost 6 bases, the J end lost 7 bases, and 21 bases lay between the germline ends. The germline gives CDR1 PRHDT, CDR2 FYEKMQ (reference sequence). This CDR3 is built from 15 residues. The chain's CDR3 is CASRAGGGGEFGYTF. The CDR3 bases are TGTGCCAGCAGGGCAGGCGGGGGAGGTGAGTTTGGCTACACCTTC.

The CDR3 spells CASSYRGRGNQPQHF. CDR3 nucleotide sequence: TGTGCCAGCAGTTACAGGGGCCGGGGCAATCAGCCCCAGCATTTT. This chain connects TRBV28 to TRBJ1-5; the match to TRBD1 covers 7 bases. The J segment lost 2 bases and the V segment lost 4 bases, leaving 5 bases of the junction unmatched. The germline V gene encodes CDR1 MDHEN and CDR2 SYDVKM. The CDR3 consists of 15 residues. The whole variable domain, filled in from reference TRBV28 and TRBJ1-5, reads DVKVTQSSRYLVKRTGEKVFLECVQDMDHENMFWYRQDPGLGLRLIYFSYDVKMKEKGDIPEGYSVSREKKERFSLILESASTNQTSMYLCASSYRGRGNQPQHFGDGTRLSIL.

The chain carries TRBV30 and TRBJ1-4; 8 bases are shared with TRBD1. Germline-derived CDR1 and CDR2 are GTSNPN and SVGIG (reference sequence). J gave up 6 bases and V 3 bases, and 9 bases lay outside the gene matches. This CDR3 has 15 amino acids. The CDR3 protein is CAWSPGTGKDEKLFF. The CDR3 bases are TGTGCCTGGAGCCCCGGGACAGGCAAGGATGAAAAACTGTTTTTT.

The rearrangement uses TRBV7-9 and TRBJ2-7; 11 positions match TRBD2. With 0 bases clipped from V and 4 bases from J, the junction kept 11 bases outside the gene matches. In germline, CDR1 is SEHNR, CDR2 FQNEAQ (reference sequence). CDR3 length: 18 amino acids. The CDR3 nucleotides are TGTGCCAGCAGCTTAGCCGTCGGTACTAGCGGGAGCGTGTACGAGCAGTACTTC. Translating gives CASSLAVGTSGSVYEQYF.

The rearrangement links TRBV4-3 to TRBJ2-7, with 7 bases that match TRBD1. V gave up 6 bases and J gave up 0 bases; unmatched junction bases: 8. The germline V gene encodes CDR1 LGHNA and CDR2 YSLEER. The CDR3 loop spans 15 amino acids. As DNA, the CDR3 is TGCGCCAGCAGGGGTTTAACAGGGGACTCCTACGAGCAGTACTTC. Amino acid sequence: CASRGLTGDSYEQYF.

The chain carries TRBV28 and TRBJ2-7; D remains ambiguous. The V end lost 4 bases, the J end lost 0 bases, and 10 bases lay between the germline ends. This CDR3 region has 14 residues. Germline CDR1 MDHEN, CDR2 SYDVKM. Here the CDR3 reads CASSSAVSSYEQYF. The CDR3 region has the DNA TGTGCCAGCAGTTCCGCGGTAAGCTCCTACGAGCAGTACTTC.

This chain joins TRBV7-8 and TRBJ2-7, with TRBD1 matching 7 bases. The germline gives CDR1 SGHVS, CDR2 FQNEAQ. V was clipped by 5 bases and J by 4 bases; unmatched bases: 11. This CDR3 is 15 amino acids long. The CDR3: CASSHNRGGGYEQYV. The DNA of the CDR3 is TGTGCCAGCAGCCACAACAGGGGCGGTGGATACGAGCAGTACGTC.

The chain joins TRBV27 to TRBJ1-5; D may be TRBD1 (6 bases). The V gene lost 5 bases and the J gene lost 2 bases, with 16 bases spanning the gap. Germline V gene sequence: CDR1 MNHEY, CDR2 SMNVEV (reference sequence). This CDR3 is built from 16 residues. The CDR3 DNA is TGTGCCAGCAGTCCCCAGGGGTTTGTCGGCAATCAGCCCCAGCATTTT. As protein: CASSPQGFVGNQPQHF.

V usage is TRBV6-4 and J usage is TRBJ2-1; the match to TRBD2 covers 10 bases. Germline V CDR1 and CDR2: MRHNA, SNTAGT. The CDR3 has 15 residues. V was clipped by 4 bases and J by 3 bases; unmatched bases: 3. CDR3 bases: TGTGCCAGCAGTGCGAGCGGGGGGGACTACAATGAGCAGTTCTTC. Translated, it gives CASSASGGDYNEQFF.

As DNA, the CDR3 is TGTGCCAGCAGTTACCTCCCCGGGACAGGGGTCTATGGCTACACCTTC. Translation: CASSYLPGTGVYGYTF. V usage is TRBV6-6 and J usage is TRBJ1-2, with 10 nucleotides matching TRBD1. V shed 2 bases, J shed 4 bases, and the junction held 7 bases outside the gene matches. In germline, CDR1 is MNHNY, CDR2 SVGAGI (reference sequence). CDR3 length: 16 amino acids.

This clone was detected a few times. The rearrangement joins TRBV19 to TRBJ1-2, with D possibly matching TRBD1 (6 bases). The CDR3 covers 15 residues. Trimming removed 6 bases at V and 3 bases at J, with 17 bases between. Germline V lookup: CDR1 LNHDA, CDR2 SQIVND (reference sequence). CDR3 DNA: TGTGCCAGTAGCCTGGATTCAGGGGTATACTATGGCTACACCTTC. Translation: CASSLDSGVYYGYTF.

The rearrangement joins TRBV18 to TRBJ1-1; 10 bases map to TRBD1. V lost 2 bases, J lost 5 bases, and 8 bases stayed unmatched. Germline V CDR1 and CDR2: KGHSH, LQKENI. The CDR3 totals 16 residues. CDR3 amino acids: CASSPKTGGLLTEAFF. DNA for the CDR3: TGTGCCAGCTCACCAAAGACAGGGGGCCTTCTTACTGAAGCTTTCTTT.

The chain links TRBV4-1 to TRBJ1-2, with TRBD1 matching over 8 bases. The CDR3 has 15 amino acids. J was trimmed by 2 bases and V by 5 bases; bases with no gene match: 7. Germline lookup yields CDR1 MGHRA and CDR2 YSYEKL. Here the CDR3 reads CASSWTGPLNYGYTF. The DNA for the CDR3 is TGCGCCAGCAGCTGGACAGGGCCTTTAAACTATGGCTACACCTTC.

The rearrangement links TRBV27 to TRBJ1-2; weak D call: TRBD1 (5 bases). Between the trimmed V and J ends, which lost 7 bases and 5 bases, there was a span of 17 bases. From germline, CDR1 is MNHEY and CDR2 SMNVEV (reference sequence). The CDR3 runs to 14 residues. This CDR3 is CASKSVRGSYGYTF. CDR3 DNA: TGTGCCAGCAAGTCGGTAAGGGGCTCATATGGCTACACCTTC.